The rows below give T cell receptor beta chains drawn from one sample of a study of CD8 T cells in ankylosing spondylitis. One entry per CDR3 protein results from TCRdb running MiXCR on the 5' RACE reads. The table has 750,000 to 850,000 distinct CDR3 sequences, 12% seen once. Sequenced: blood, either unsorted or a sorted T cell fraction (not recorded which). The receptors were gathered from a male donor with ankylosing spondylitis. The CDR3 runs from the conserved cysteine through the conserved F or W. Fields, in order: V gene, J gene, D gene, CDR3 protein. The D gene is left open where the match is weak.

TRBV4-2,TRBJ1-1,.,CASSQAAGVPNTEAFF
TRBV5-1,TRBJ2-1,.,CASSLRIAPYNEQFF
TRBV18,TRBJ1-1,.,CASSPPLQIVEAFF
TRBV5-1,TRBJ2-3,TRBD2,CASSLGAGRVNTQYF
TRBV20-1,TRBJ2-3,.,CSATKLPSTDTQYF
TRBV28,TRBJ2-7,.,CASKASGDHYEQYF
TRBV15,TRBJ2-6,.,CATSRVMTGGANVLTF
TRBV12-3/TRBV12-4,TRBJ1-4,.,CASSSQGVANEKLFF
TRBV4-3,TRBJ1-1,.,CASSQDSGEAFF
TRBV7-2,TRBJ1-5,.,CASSLRVGQEQPQHF
TRBV5-1,TRBJ1-4,.,CASSVDGNEKLFF
TRBV20-1,TRBJ2-5,TRBD2,CSAGTSGGETQYF
TRBV24-1,TRBJ1-5,TRBD1,CATSDTRQGTHQPQHF
TRBV20-1,TRBJ2-2,.,CSEQGRTGELFF
TRBV21-1,TRBJ2-5,.,CASSKDPRPAPKETQYF
TRBV5-1,TRBJ2-7,TRBD2,CASSLVSGGSSYEQYF
TRBV12-3/TRBV12-4,TRBJ1-2,.,CASSAADSRYGYTF
TRBV6-1,TRBJ2-6,.,CASTRGQGLSGANVLTF
TRBV10-3,TRBJ1-1,.,CAISESVGGTEAFF
TRBV5-1,TRBJ2-7,.,CASSLTSNVGGGTYEQYF
TRBV5-5,TRBJ1-4,TRBD1,CASSSPGQGGEKLFF
TRBV4-3,TRBJ1-3,.,CASSQDPQGSGNTIYF
TRBV6-1,TRBJ1-4,TRBD1,CASMLGQGAEKLFF
TRBV24-1,TRBJ1-1,.,CATSDSRKGHTEAFF
TRBV3-1,TRBJ2-7,.,CASSQIPGRPTYEQYF
TRBV29-1,TRBJ2-2,.,CSVDKGNTGELFF
TRBV18,TRBJ2-5,.,CASSLLQGSVETQYF
TRBV28,TRBJ1-2,.,CASRLGNNYGYTF
TRBV6-1,TRBJ2-3,TRBD2,CALQGTSFNTQYF
TRBV7-6,TRBJ2-7,.,CASSTRGTPGEQYF
TRBV7-2,TRBJ1-1,TRBD1,CAVARGWTTEAFF
TRBV28,TRBJ2-5,TRBD1,CASSYPAGGFYETQYF
TRBV5-1,TRBJ2-7,TRBD1,CATRVVQGDYEQYF
TRBV27,TRBJ1-4,.,CASSLQTGRNEKLFF
TRBV20-1,TRBJ2-7,TRBD2,CSAYGTSGYEQYF
TRBV18,TRBJ2-1,.,CASSPPRASSWENEQFF
TRBV5-1,TRBJ2-7,.,CASSLESSLVAYEQYF
TRBV10-3,TRBJ1-5,.,CAISVQRDPSPQHF
TRBV20-1,TRBJ1-1,.,CSARGGGFTEAFF
TRBV20-1,TRBJ1-1,.,CSARDGASYTEAFF
TRBV5-1,TRBJ2-3,.,CASSLVGRSSDTQYF
TRBV10-3,TRBJ2-1,TRBD1,CAISVATGEAKQFF
TRBV7-8,TRBJ1-3,.,CASSLGYSEGNTIYF
TRBV24-1,TRBJ2-1,.,CATSDTGTGDWSYNEQFF
TRBV20-1,TRBJ2-3,TRBD2,CSARGGVFSTDTQYF
TRBV18,TRBJ2-1,.,CASSPGDPDYNEQFF
TRBV20-1,TRBJ2-5,TRBD2,CSARDSLAGGIRGETQYF
TRBV6-5,TRBJ2-3,.,CASSYSLGDTQYF
TRBV5-1,TRBJ2-7,.,CASSAPSKVAYEQYF
TRBV6-1,TRBJ2-3,.,CASSVPGTHGGTQYF
TRBV20-1,TRBJ2-5,TRBD2,CSGKRETGETQYF
TRBV10-3,TRBJ2-1,TRBD2,CAIRATREVDEQFF
TRBV12-3/TRBV12-4,TRBJ1-1,.,CASSLRDTALTEAFF
TRBV28,TRBJ2-7,.,CASSLGSGGAVYEQYF
TRBV12-3/TRBV12-4,TRBJ2-5,.,CASSSDGAQETQYF
TRBV27,TRBJ2-1,.,CASSLARTSGWVDNEQFF
TRBV15,TRBJ1-2,.,CATSRGEVGGFRYTF
TRBV9,TRBJ2-3,.,CASSVYEGGIITDTQYF
TRBV20-1,TRBJ1-1,.,CSARWGENTEAFF